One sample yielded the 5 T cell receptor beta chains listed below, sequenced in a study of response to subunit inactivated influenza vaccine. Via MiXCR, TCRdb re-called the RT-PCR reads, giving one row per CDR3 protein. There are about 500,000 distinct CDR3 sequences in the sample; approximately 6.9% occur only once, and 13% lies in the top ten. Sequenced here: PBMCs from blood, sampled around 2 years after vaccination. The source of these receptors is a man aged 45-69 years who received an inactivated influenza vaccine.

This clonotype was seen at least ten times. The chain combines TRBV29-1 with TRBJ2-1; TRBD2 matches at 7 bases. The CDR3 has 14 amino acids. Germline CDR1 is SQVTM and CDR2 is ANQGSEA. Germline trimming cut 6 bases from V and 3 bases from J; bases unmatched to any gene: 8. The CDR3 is CSVRAGTNYNEQFF. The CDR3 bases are TGCAGCGTCCGGGCCGGGACTAACTACAATGAGCAGTTCTTC.

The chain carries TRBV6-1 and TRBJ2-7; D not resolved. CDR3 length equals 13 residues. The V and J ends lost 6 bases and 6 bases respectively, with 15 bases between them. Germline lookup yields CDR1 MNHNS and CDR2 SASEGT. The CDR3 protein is CASSALERGEQYF. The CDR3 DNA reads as TGTGCCAGCAGCGCCCTCGAGAGAGGCGAGCAGTACTTC.

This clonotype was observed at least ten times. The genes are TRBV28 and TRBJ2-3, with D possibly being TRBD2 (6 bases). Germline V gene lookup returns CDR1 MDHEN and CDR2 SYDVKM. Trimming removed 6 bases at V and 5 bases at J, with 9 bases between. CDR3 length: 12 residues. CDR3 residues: CASRRGGDTQYF. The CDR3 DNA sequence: TGTGCCAGCAGGCGGGGCGGAGATACGCAGTATTTT.

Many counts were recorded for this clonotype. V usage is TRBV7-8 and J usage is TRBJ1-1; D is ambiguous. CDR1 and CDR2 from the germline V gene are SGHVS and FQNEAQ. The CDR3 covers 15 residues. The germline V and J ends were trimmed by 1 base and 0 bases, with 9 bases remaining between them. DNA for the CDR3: TGTGCCAGCAGCTTAGGAGTCAGGATGAACACTGAAGCTTTCTTT. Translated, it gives CASSLGVRMNTEAFF. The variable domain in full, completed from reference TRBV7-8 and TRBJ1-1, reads GAGVSQSPRYKVAKRGQDVALRCDPISGHVSLFWYQQALGQGPEFLTYFQNEAQLDKSGLPSDRFFAERPEGSVSTLKIQRTQQEDSAVYLCASSLGVRMNTEAFFGQGTRLTVV.

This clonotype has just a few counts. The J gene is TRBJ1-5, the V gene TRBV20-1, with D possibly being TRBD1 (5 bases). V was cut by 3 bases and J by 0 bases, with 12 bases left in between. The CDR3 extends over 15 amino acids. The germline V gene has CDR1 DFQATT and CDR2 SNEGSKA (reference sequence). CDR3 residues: CSARRDGYSNQPQHF. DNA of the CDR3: TGCAGTGCTAGGCGGGACGGCTATAGCAATCAGCCCCAGCATTTT.